The 9 T cell receptor beta chains below all came from one sample that was sequenced in a study of T-cell memory formation after mild COVID-19. One entry per CDR3 protein, called by TCRdb with MiXCR from the 5' RACE reads. The sample consists of fewer than 300,000 distinct CDR3 sequences, approximately 19% of them appearing once. Sequenced input: PBMCs or a T cell subset sorted from them (not recorded which). The receptors shown here come from a man aged 18 to 35 who had mild COVID-19 (a few samples of this study predate the infection). Cell type and time point are not known.

The V call is TRBV27, the J call TRBJ2-5; D possibly corresponds to TRBD1 (5 bases). CDR3 length: 15 residues. V was shortened by 5 bases and J by 4 bases, with 17 bases between the two germline ends. The V gene's germline CDR1 is MNHEY and CDR2 SMNVEV (reference sequence). This chain's CDR3 is CASSPRFLGPETQYF. In DNA, the CDR3 is TGTGCCAGCAGTCCCAGATTTCTGGGGCCAGAGACCCAGTACTTC.

The gene calls are TRBV20-1 and TRBJ2-4, with TRBD1 as a possible D gene (6 bases). V lost 5 bases and J lost 4, with 12 bases in between. This CDR3 is 13 amino acids long. CDR1 and CDR2 (germline): DFQATT, SNEGSKA (reference sequence). CDR3 residues: CSAPRTVKNIQYF. As DNA, the CDR3 is TGCAGTGCTCCCCGGACAGTGAAAAACATTCAGTACTTC.

This chain links TRBV2 with TRBJ2-5; 7 nucleotides line up with TRBD2. Germline V gives CDR1 SNHLY, CDR2 FYNNEI. The CDR3 covers 9 residues. The CDR3 sequence: CASGETQYF. In DNA, the CDR3 is TGTGCTAGCGGGGAGACCCAGTACTTC.

The V call is TRBV13, the J call TRBJ2-7; D remains ambiguous. Germline assignment: CDR1 PRHDT and CDR2 FYEKMQ (reference sequence). CDR3 length: 14 residues. V lost 0 bases and J lost 7, with 13 bases in between. CDR3 amino acids: CASSLGLWVREQYV. The CDR3 DNA reads as TGTGCCAGCAGCTTAGGCCTCTGGGTAAGGGAGCAGTACGTC.

The rearrangement uses TRBV2 and TRBJ2-2; TRBD1 matches at 8 bases. The CDR3 covers 16 residues. V trimming: 3 bases; J trimming: 6 bases; junction bases outside the gene matches: 9. Per germline, CDR1 SNHLY and CDR2 FYNNEI. The CDR3 region has the DNA TGTGCCAGCAGTGACCCTCGGCAGGGGGCGGCCGGGGAGCTGTTTTTT. It specifies CASSDPRQGAAGELFF.

This clonotype was counted a few times. This rearrangement joins TRBV11-3 to TRBJ2-4, with D perhaps being TRBD1 or TRBD2 (6 bases each). The CDR3 spans 15 residues. In germline, CDR1 is SGHNT, CDR2 YENEEA. V lost 2 bases to trimming and J lost 3 bases, with 11 bases between them. CDR3 in amino acids: CASSLLQGGKNIQYF. CDR3 nucleotide sequence: TGTGCCAGCAGCTTATTACAGGGAGGCAAAAACATTCAGTACTTC.

The chain carries TRBV20-1 and TRBJ2-7, with 13 nucleotides matching TRBD2. This CDR3 region has 13 residues. The germline gives CDR1 DFQATT, CDR2 SNEGSKA (reference sequence). The V and J ends lost 6 bases and 3 bases, in that order; junction bases with no gene match: 2. The DNA for the CDR3 is TGCAGTGCCCGGACTAGCGGGGGCTACGAGCAGTACGTC. As protein: CSARTSGGYEQYV.

This clonotype was counted only a few times. The chain is built from TRBV3-1 and TRBJ1-2; D ambiguous. Looked up from germline, CDR1 is LGHDT and CDR2 is YNNKEL (reference sequence). The CDR3 sequence is 13 residues long. Deletions cut 4 bases from V and 8 bases from J, with 14 bases between. The CDR3: CASSPLGASGYTF. Written as DNA, the CDR3 is TGTGCCAGCAGCCCCCTGGGAGCCTCGGGCTACACCTTC.

The table lists this clonotype with a few counts. The chain combines TRBV4-2 with TRBJ2-1; D perhaps matches TRBD2 (5 bases). The CDR3 has 13 residues. V was trimmed by 5 bases and J by 8 bases, leaving 13 bases between them. CDR1 is LGHNA, CDR2 YNFKEQ, per germline. The CDR3 DNA sequence: TGTGCCAGCAGCGACGAGGGTCGGGATGAGCAGTTCTTC. This gives the protein CASSDEGRDEQFF.